These 19 T cell receptor beta chains share one sample of origin, sequenced in a study of cytomegalovirus exposure and HLA in healthy donors. Using immunoSEQ multiplex PCR, the repertoire was profiled, and TCRdb retains in-frame clones only, with some absent. The table records 250,000 to 400,000 clones, roughly 87% of them present only once. The sequenced sample was PBMCs. Receptors originate from a man in his thirties or forties in good health and CMV-seronegative.

This clone has more than one count but fewer than ten. The chain joins TRBV6-5 to TRBJ1-2; no clear D. There are 15 residues in the CDR3. Germline loops: CDR1 MNHEY, CDR2 SVGAGI. V lost 4 bases to trimming and J lost 1 base, with 13 bases between them. The CDR3 region has the DNA TGTGCCAGCAGTTCAGTCCGCACCCTTAACTATGGCTACACCTTC. Residues: CASSSVRTLNYGYTF.

The chain uses TRBV2 and TRBJ1-2; 8 nucleotides line up with TRBD1. Germline loops: CDR1 SNHLY, CDR2 FYNNEI. The CDR3 has 15 residues. Trimming took 6 bases from V and 2 from J; bases not matched to a gene: 8. For the CDR3, the DNA is TGTGCCAGCAGCTCGGGACAGGAGCTAAACTATGGCTACACCTTC. Amino acid sequence: CASSSGQELNYGYTF.

Written as DNA, the CDR3 is TGTGCCAGCAGCCTAGGGGTCAGGCAAGAGACCCAGTACTTC. It codes for CASSLGVRQETQYF. The chain recombines TRBV7-2 with TRBJ2-5; maybe TRBD1 (5 bases). The CDR3 is made up of 14 amino acids. V dropped 5 bases and J dropped 2 bases, with 12 bases sitting between them. Germline values: CDR1 SGHTA, CDR2 FQGNSA.

This clone was recorded only once. The chain couples TRBV12-5 to TRBJ2-5; D gene uncertain. The CDR3 runs 11 residues. The germline CDR1 and CDR2 sequences are LGHNT and FRNRAP. V dropped 2 bases and J dropped 5 bases, with 3 bases sitting between them. CDR3 protein: CASGLLETQYF. In DNA, the CDR3 is TGTGCTAGTGGTTTGCTCGAGACCCAGTACTTC.

This chain connects TRBV10-3 to TRBJ1-5, with no clear D. This CDR3 has 14 amino acids. Germline assignment: CDR1 ENHRY and CDR2 SYGVKD. Trimming left V 3 bases short and J 5 bases short, with 11 bases between. As DNA, the CDR3 is TGTGCCATCAGTGACAGAGAACTAGATCAGCCCCAGCATTTT. This translates into CAISDRELDQPQHF.

This sequence joins TRBV28 and TRBJ2-7, with TRBD1 matching over 8 bases. The CDR3 runs 16 residues. Unmatched junction bases numbered 11, after V lost 4 bases and J lost 3 bases. The germline V gene has CDR1 MDHEN and CDR2 SYDVKM. The CDR3 region has the DNA TGTGCCAGCAGTTCCGCCCTAGACAGGGGTAACTACGAGCAGTACTTC. This sequence encodes CASSSALDRGNYEQYF.

The rearrangement joins TRBV18 to TRBJ1-5, with 10 bases aligning to TRBD1. The length of the CDR3 is 17 residues. Germline CDR1 and CDR2: KGHSH and LQKENI. J lost 9 bases, V lost 2 bases, and 13 bases had no gene match. CDR3 in amino acids: CASSPETWGQGIWPQHF. As DNA, the CDR3 is TGTGCCAGCTCACCAGAAACATGGGGACAGGGGATTTGGCCCCAGCATTTT.

The CDR3 DNA is TGTGCCAGCAACCTCACAGGGGAGTCAAATCAGCCCCAGCATTTT. Its protein is CASNLTGESNQPQHF. The chain joins TRBV7-6 to TRBJ1-5, with TRBD1 identical over 7 bases. Germline V CDR1 and CDR2: SGHVS, FNYEAQ. The CDR3 is 15 residues long. Losses at the gene ends were 7 bases for V and 4 bases for J; bases not matched to a gene: 10.

This clone was counted once. The chain uses TRBV6-1 and TRBJ1-2; the D gene is possibly TRBD1 (5 bases). The CDR3 spans 15 residues. CDR1 and CDR2 (germline): MNHNS, SASEGT. V lost 2 bases, J lost 0 bases, and 10 bases lay in between. The CDR3, as DNA: TGTGCCAGCAGTGAACGACAGTTAGCTAACTATGGCTACACCTTC. Translated: CASSERQLANYGYTF.

The V and J genes are TRBV5-4 and TRBJ2-7; TRBD1 aligns across 11 bases. Germline values: CDR1 SGHNT, CDR2 YYREEE (reference sequence). Trimming took 2 bases from V and 2 from J; bases not matched to a gene: 9. This CDR3 is 17 amino acids long. The CDR3 nucleotides are TGTGCCAGCAGCTTAGGACAGGGGGCTCGGGGCCCCTACGAGCAGTACTTC. This translates into CASSLGQGARGPYEQYF.

The genes are TRBV25-1 and TRBJ2-1; a possible D gene is TRBD2 (5 bases). Trimming took off 0 bases at V and 10 bases at J, with 19 bases between the two ends. Germline CDR1 reads MGHDK; CDR2 reads SYGVNS. The CDR3 is 16 residues long. For the CDR3, the DNA is TGTGCCAGCAGTGAATATTCGGCGCGGACTTTCGGGGAGCAGTTCTTC. Residues: CASSEYSARTFGEQFF. The entire variable domain, with the rest obtained from reference TRBV25-1 and TRBJ2-1, is as follows: EADIYQTPRYLVIGTGKKITLECSQTMGHDKMYWYQQDPGMELHLIHYSYGVNSTEKGDLSSESTVSRIRTEHFPLTLESARPSHTSQYLCASSEYSARTFGEQFFGPGTRLTVL.

The genes are TRBV29-1 and TRBJ2-3; D is possibly TRBD1 (6 bases). Deletions cut 5 bases from V and 1 base from J, with 16 bases between. The CDR3 consists of 15 residues. Germline CDR1 reads SQVTM; CDR2 reads ANQGSEA. The CDR3 DNA reads as TGCAGCGTTTTAGGGGAATCAGGGGGCACAGATACGCAGTATTTT. Translating it yields CSVLGESGGTDTQYF.

The chain couples TRBV5-1 to TRBJ2-5, with D uncertain. The CDR3 runs to 14 residues. CDR1 SGHRS and CDR2 YFSETQ come from the germline V gene. Trimming took off 5 bases at V and 2 bases at J, with 13 bases between the two ends. CDR3 in DNA: TGCGCCAGCAGTTTAATGCCGGGTCAAGAGACCCAGTACTTC. It codes for CASSLMPGQETQYF.

The V gene is TRBV14, the J gene TRBJ1-1; tentatively, D is TRBD1 (6 bases). The CDR3 consists of 15 residues. V lost 4 bases and J lost 7, with 19 bases in between. Germline V lookup: CDR1 SGHDN, CDR2 FVKESK. This chain's CDR3 is CASSPGRTVVDEAFF. DNA for the CDR3: TGTGCCAGCAGCCCAGGCAGGACAGTAGTCGATGAAGCTTTCTTT. Complete variable domain (other parts from reference TRBV14 and TRBJ1-1): EAGVTQFPSHSVIEKGQTVTLRCDPISGHDNLYWYRRVMGKEIKFLLHFVKESKQDESGMPNNRFLAERTGGTYSTLKVQPAELEDSGVYFCASSPGRTVVDEAFFGQGTRLTVV.

This chain links TRBV5-1 with TRBJ2-2; 9 positions agree with TRBD2. Germline trimming cut 5 bases from V and 6 bases from J; bases unmatched to any gene: 14. Germline V gives CDR1 SGHRS, CDR2 YFSETQ. The CDR3 contains 17 residues. The CDR3 here is CASSLVAGGLPPGELFF. The CDR3 DNA sequence: TGCGCCAGCAGTCTCGTGGCGGGGGGGCTCCCCCCCGGGGAGCTGTTTTTT.

The gene calls are TRBV27 and TRBJ2-2, with 8 bases that match TRBD2. There are 14 residues in the CDR3. Trimming took 7 bases from V and 6 from J; bases not matched to a gene: 7. Germline assignment: CDR1 MNHEY and CDR2 SMNVEV (reference sequence). In DNA form, the CDR3 reads TGTGCCAGCAAACCGGGGGGGTCGTCCGGGGAGCTGTTTTTT. Translating it yields CASKPGGSSGELFF.

The CDR3 DNA sequence: TGTGCCAGCTCACCACCCTCAGGGCAAAGGGATCAGCCCCAGCATTTT. Translated: CASSPPSGQRDQPQHF. The V call is TRBV18, the J call TRBJ1-5, with D tentatively TRBD1 (5 bases). The length of the CDR3 is 16 residues. The V gene lost 0 bases and the J gene lost 5 bases, with 14 bases spanning the gap. The germline gives CDR1 KGHSH, CDR2 LQKENI.

The chain employs TRBV19 and TRBJ2-5; 8 bases map to TRBD1. Germline loops: CDR1 LNHDA, CDR2 SQIVND (reference sequence). The CDR3 has 15 residues. Unmatched junction bases numbered 10, after V lost 5 bases and J lost 5 bases. The CDR3 loop reads CASSSRTGSSETQYF. Written as DNA, the CDR3 is TGTGCCAGTAGTTCGCGGACAGGGAGTAGCGAGACCCAGTACTTC.

V is TRBV9 and J is TRBJ1-2; 9 nucleotides line up with TRBD1. CDR3 size: 15 residues. Germline CDR1 and CDR2: SGDLS and YYNGEE. V lost 4 bases to trimming and J lost 4 bases; unmatched junction nucleotides: 8. The CDR3: CASSPTPGQGYGYTF. The CDR3 DNA follows: TGTGCCAGCAGCCCGACCCCGGGACAGGGCTATGGCTACACCTTC.